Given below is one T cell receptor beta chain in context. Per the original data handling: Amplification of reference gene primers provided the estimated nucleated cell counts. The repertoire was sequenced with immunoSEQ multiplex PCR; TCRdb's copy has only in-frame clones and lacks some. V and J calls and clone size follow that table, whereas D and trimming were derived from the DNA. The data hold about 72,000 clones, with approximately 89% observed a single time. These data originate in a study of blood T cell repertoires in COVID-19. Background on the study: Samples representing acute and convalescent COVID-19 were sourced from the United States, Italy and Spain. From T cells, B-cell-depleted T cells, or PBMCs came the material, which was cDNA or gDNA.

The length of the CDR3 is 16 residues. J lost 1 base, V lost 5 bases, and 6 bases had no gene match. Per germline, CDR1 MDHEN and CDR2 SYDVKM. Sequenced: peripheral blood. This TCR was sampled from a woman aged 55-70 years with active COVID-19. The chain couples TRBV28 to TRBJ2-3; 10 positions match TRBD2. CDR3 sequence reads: CASSQPGTSGTDTQYF. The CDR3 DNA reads TGTGCCAGCAGTCAACCCGGGACTAGCGGCACAGATACGCAGTATTTT.